This T cell receptor (beta chain) was obtained from a study of cytomegalovirus exposure and HLA in healthy donors. The primer mix had 60 Vbeta and 13 Jbeta primers. Libraries were prepared by immunoSEQ multiplex PCR; TCRdb keeps only in-frame clonotypes and omits some of them. This table has 180,000 or so clones, roughly 82% appearing once. Germline lookup yields CDR1 MNHNS and CDR2 SASEGT. Trimming pared 3 bases from V and 1 base from J, leaving 10 bases between. The CDR3 covers 14 residues. The J gene is TRBJ2-7, the V gene TRBV6-1; possibly TRBD1 for D (6 bases). This sequence originates from a man aged 35 to 55 in good health and CMV-seronegative. The sequenced sample consisted of PBMCs. The CDR3 coding sequence is TGTGCCAGCAGTGACACAGGGCGTTCCTACGAGCAGTACTTC. It is translated as CASSDTGRSYEQYF.